This T cell receptor (beta chain) derives from a study of identical twins. Germline trimming cut 2 bases from V and 6 bases from J; bases unmatched to any gene: 6. From germline, CDR1 is MNHEY and CDR2 SVGEGT. The CDR3 has 15 amino acids. TCRdb reprocessed the 5' RACE reads via MiXCR and lists one record per CDR3 protein. Of roughly 720,000 distinct CDR3 sequences listed, 15% to 20% are singletons. This sample also belongs to another study, concerning T cells expressing NK-cell markers. As that study records: These clonotypes additionally ranked first within the CD3+CD56-NKG2C+ fraction of a handful of donors.

The sample consisted of PBMCs. The clonotype originates from a woman between 18 and 30 years old in good health. V is TRBV6-2 or TRBV6-3 and J is TRBJ1-2; the match to TRBD1 covers 10 bases. The CDR3 DNA follows: TGTGCCAGCAGTTACACCGTCGACAGGGGGCATGGCTACACCTTC. It specifies CASSYTVDRGHGYTF.